This TCR beta chain was documented in a study of cytomegalovirus exposure and HLA in healthy donors. Study-level information: The 650 to 850 first-cohort repertoires and the 110 or so validation repertoires shared the same platform, a later analysis reported. Study-wide points: There were 150 to 200 TCR beta chains listed as cytomegalovirus-associated. Many donors carried some public TCRs, although rarity characterized most TCR sequences.

From germline, CDR1 is MNHEY and CDR2 SVGAGI. This CDR3 spans 13 amino acids. V shed 6 bases and J shed 2 bases, with 10 bases lying between them. This table comes from immunoSEQ multiplex PCR, and its TCRdb copy is limited to in-frame clones, with some not included. The sample has approximately 280,000 clones; roughly 85% are singletons. Note on this clone: Its antigen is still unknown.

The rearrangement joins TRBV6-5 to TRBJ1-2; unclear D gene. The TCR sequence derives from a woman aged 18-30 years in good health and CMV-seronegative. The sequenced material came from PBMCs. The CDR3 bases are TGTGCCAGCAGCCGCGAAGAAAACTATGGCTACACCTTC. Its translation is CASSREENYGYTF.